This T cell receptor (beta chain) emerged from a study of OX40 agonist ivuxolimab in advanced cancers. Overall study: Prior checkpoint blockade (anti-PD-1, anti-PD-L1 or anti-CTLA-4) was permitted; around 40% had it.

V dropped 4 bases and J dropped 9 bases, with 16 bases sitting between them. Germline lookup yields CDR1 SEHNR and CDR2 FQNEAQ (reference sequence). The CDR3 is made up of 13 amino acids. There are a few counts of this clone. Generated by immunoSEQ multiplex PCR, the TCRdb table keeps only in-frame clones and is missing some. The table includes approximately 70,000 clones, roughly 85% detected once. Sequenced material: CD4+ or CD8+ T cells sorted from blood, taken in a trial of the OX40 agonist ivuxolimab. The chain recombines TRBV7-9 with TRBJ2-7; D is perhaps TRBD2 (6 bases). This sequence was found in an adult with an advanced solid tumor such as melanoma, head and neck, liver or kidney cancer. Here the CDR3 reads CASSSTGGGVQYF. CDR3 DNA: TGTGCCAGCAGCTCCACCGGAGGCGGGGTGCAGTACTTC.